This T cell receptor (beta chain) was observed in a study of T cell responses to AZD1222 COVID-19 vaccine. Study results and limitations: Dominant CD4 TCR responses targeted spike regions 160-218 and 743-854. Spike-specific TCR breadth and depth were elevated following two AZD1222 doses. Donors were largely white British and mainly female; clonal diversity was possibly underestimated.

With V trimmed by 6 bases and J by 8 bases, 9 bases remained unmatched. CDR3 length: 14 amino acids. Germline V gene sequence: CDR1 SGHTA, CDR2 FQGNSA. Turning to this clone: The antigen remains undetermined.

Libraries were prepared by immunoSEQ multiplex PCR; TCRdb keeps only in-frame clonotypes and omits some of them. Among 140,000 to 150,000 clones listed, around 87% were seen once. The chain combines TRBV7-2 with TRBJ2-1, with 8 bases identical to TRBD2. Sequences were derived from peripheral blood, sampled on day 0 of AZD1222 vaccination. The TCR was taken from an adult in good health. The CDR3 bases are TGTGCCAGCAGGCGGGCGGGGGGCAGAGATGAGCAGTTCTTC. Translation gives CASRRAGGRDEQFF.